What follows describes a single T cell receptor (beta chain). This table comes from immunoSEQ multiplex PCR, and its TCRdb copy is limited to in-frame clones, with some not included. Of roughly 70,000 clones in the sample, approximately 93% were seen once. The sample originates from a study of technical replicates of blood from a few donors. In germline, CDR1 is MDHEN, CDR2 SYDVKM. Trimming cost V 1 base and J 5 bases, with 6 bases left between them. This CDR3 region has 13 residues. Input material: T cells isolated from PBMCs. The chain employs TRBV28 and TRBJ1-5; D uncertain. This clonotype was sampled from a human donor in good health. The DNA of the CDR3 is TGTGCCAGCAGTTTATACGGGGATCAGCCCCAGCATTTT. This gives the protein CASSLYGDQPQHF.